This T cell receptor beta chain derives from a study of T cell changes during pregnancy in multiple sclerosis. The table came from immunoSEQ multiplex PCR; TCRdb's copy has only in-frame clones and leaves some out. There are about 83,000 clones in the sample; around 93% occur only once, and approximately 3.3% lies in the top ten. The CDR3 is 17 amino acids. Germline trimming cut 1 base from V and 0 bases from J; bases unmatched to any gene: 9. From germline, CDR1 is SGHRS and CDR2 YFSETQ. Sequencing used PBMCs, obtained in the first trimester of pregnancy. The rearrangement uses TRBV5-1 and TRBJ2-7, with 8 bases matching TRBD2. This TCR derives from a female donor in good health, serving as a control in a pregnancy study. Some clones in this sample may be carry-over from other donors' samples. Here the CDR3 reads CASSLSRGVSSSYEQYF. CDR3 nucleotides: TGCGCCAGCAGCTTGTCGCGGGGGGTTTCGAGCTCCTACGAGCAGTACTTC.